The clone carrying this TCR beta chain was detected only once. Method: immunoSEQ multiplex PCR; TCRdb's copy keeps in-frame clones and lacks some. The table has some 45,000 clones, over 90% seen once; the top ten hold approximately 1%. The data were obtained in a study of blood T cell repertoires in COVID-19. Germline V gene sequence: CDR1 SGHNT, CDR2 YYREEE (reference sequence). The CDR3 is 13 residues long. Trimming at V came to 4 bases and at J to 4 bases, leaving 2 bases not matched to a gene. The sequence derives from a man aged 55-75 years with COVID-19, enrolled during active disease. This chain connects TRBV5-4 to TRBJ1-2; TRBD1 aligns across 9 bases. The source material was peripheral blood. The CDR3 nucleotides are TGTGCCAGCAGCCGACAGGGGGGCTATGGCTACACCTTC. Protein sequence: CASSRQGGYGYTF.